These 13 T cell receptor beta chains share one sample of origin, sequenced in a study of T cell changes during pregnancy in multiple sclerosis. Here immunoSEQ multiplex PCR was the method, and the copy in TCRdb shows in-frame clones only, minus some. This sample yields approximately 42,000 clones, of which 80% to 85% are seen a single time; about 0.64% belongs to the top ten. This specimen consisted of CD4+ T cells from peripheral blood mononuclear cells, obtained before pregnancy. These TCRs come from a female donor with multiple sclerosis, enrolled in a pregnancy study.

Only one count was recorded for this clone. The rearrangement joins TRBV5-1 to TRBJ2-7, with 8 bases fitting TRBD1. J lost 0 bases, V lost 6 bases, and 8 bases had no gene match. The CDR3 totals 15 residues. Germline V gene lookup returns CDR1 SGHRS and CDR2 YFSETQ. For the CDR3, the DNA is TGCGCCAGCACCCGACAGGGGAGAAGCTCCTACGAGCAGTACTTC. Its protein product is CASTRQGRSSYEQYF.

The V and J genes are TRBV19 and TRBJ1-1; tentatively, D is TRBD1 (5 bases). The V and J ends lost 8 bases and 2 bases respectively, with 9 bases between them. This CDR3 is built from 12 residues. Germline loops: CDR1 LNHDA, CDR2 SQIVND (reference sequence). The CDR3 DNA is TGTGCCAGTGCTGACAGAAACACTGAAGCTTTCTTT. Amino acid sequence: CASADRNTEAFF.

Remarks on this clone: An end of the junction differs from the germline gene, which may be a read error. V and J are TRBV19 and TRBJ1-3, with D possibly being TRBD1 (5 bases). This CDR3 comprises 19 residues. Germline lookup yields CDR1 LNHDA and CDR2 SQIVND (reference sequence). CDR3 residues: CANSINPGRQPSSGNTIYF. The CDR3 DNA sequence: TGTGCCAATAGTATTAACCCCGGCCGACAGCCGAGCTCTGGAAACACCATATATTTT.

In this sample, this clone turned up a few times. V is TRBV5-1 and J is TRBJ1-1; the D is unclear. V gave up 2 bases and J gave up 3 bases, with 8 bases separating them. The CDR3 consists of 13 residues. Per the germline V gene, CDR1 is SGHRS and CDR2 is YFSETQ. CDR3 protein: CASSFGEDTEAFF. The CDR3 DNA sequence: TGCGCCAGCAGCTTTGGGGAGGACACTGAAGCTTTCTTT.

This rearrangement joins TRBV4-1 to TRBJ1-3; the D is unclear. The CDR3 runs to 13 residues. V was shortened by 1 base and J by 4 bases, with 5 bases between the two germline ends. Germline V lookup: CDR1 MGHRA, CDR2 YSYEKL. The CDR3 region is CASSQGAGNTIYF. The CDR3 nucleotides read TGCGCCAGCAGCCAAGGGGCGGGAAACACCATATATTTT.

This clone is deemed medium-sized. J is TRBJ1-1 and V is TRBV15; D call uncertain. In germline, CDR1 is LNHNV, CDR2 YYDKDF (reference sequence). V dropped 1 base and J dropped 6 bases, with 12 bases sitting between them. The length of the CDR3 is 14 residues. The CDR3 region is CATSRGGLDPEAFF. The CDR3 DNA reads TGTGCCACCAGCAGAGGTGGTCTAGACCCTGAAGCTTTCTTT.

V and J are TRBV6-1 and TRBJ2-5, with 10 positions matching TRBD2. The CDR3 has 15 amino acids. The germline V gene encodes CDR1 MNHNS and CDR2 SASEGT. V was pared by 5 bases and J by 4 bases, with 7 bases of the junction left unmatched. CDR3 in DNA: TGTGCCAGCAGTCCAAGCGGGAGGGCCGTAGAGACCCAGTACTTC. Protein: CASSPSGRAVETQYF.

The chain links TRBV27 to TRBJ1-6; D is ambiguous. Germline-derived CDR1 and CDR2 are MNHEY and SMNVEV (reference sequence). Trimming shortened V by 3 bases and J by 6 bases, and 15 bases separated the two germline ends. CDR3 size: 16 residues. In DNA form, the CDR3 reads TGTGCCAGCAGTTTGGGGTTGATGGGAGGTAATTCACCCCTCCACTTT. The encoded protein is CASSLGLMGGNSPLHF.

This clone was seen only once. V is TRBV5-6 and J is TRBJ2-7, with 10 bases aligning to TRBD2. The junction had 2 bases not matched to a gene; V was cut back by 2 bases and J by 0 bases. CDR1 and CDR2 from the germline V gene are SGHDT and YYEEEE. CDR3 length: 15 residues. The CDR3 DNA follows: TGTGCCAGCAGCTTAAGCGGGGGGGCCTCCTACGAGCAGTACTTC. Translated: CASSLSGGASYEQYF.

V usage is TRBV5-1 and J usage is TRBJ2-2; D call uncertain. With 5 bases removed from V and 4 bases from J, the gap between germline ends came to 9 bases. Germline V gene sequence: CDR1 SGHRS, CDR2 YFSETQ. The CDR3 is 13 amino acids. CDR3 sequence (DNA): TGCGCCAGCAGTTTCGACTCCACCGGGGAGCTGTTTTTT. Its translation: CASSFDSTGELFF.

The V gene is TRBV6-6, the J gene TRBJ2-6; the D gene is possibly TRBD2 (5 bases). From germline, CDR1 is MNHNY and CDR2 SVGAGI (reference sequence). This CDR3 is 15 amino acids long. Trimming took off 5 bases at V and 4 bases at J, with 12 bases between the two ends. The CDR3 DNA sequence: TGTGCCAGCAGTCGGTGGTCGGGGGGGGCCAACGTCCTGACTTTC. This sequence encodes CASSRWSGGANVLTF.

The genes are TRBV2 and TRBJ2-3, with D possibly TRBD1 on 6 matching bases. V was cut by 5 bases and J by 4 bases, with 10 bases left in between. CDR1 SNHLY and CDR2 FYNNEI come from the germline V gene. The CDR3 runs to 13 residues. Here the CDR3 DNA reads TGTGCCAGCAGTATTCGACAGGCAGATACGCAGTATTTT. Encoded protein: CASSIRQADTQYF.

V usage is TRBV6-5 and J usage is TRBJ1-6; 7 bases match TRBD1. The germline V gene encodes CDR1 MNHEY and CDR2 SVGAGI. This CDR3 spans 16 amino acids. V trimming: 4 bases; J trimming: 7 bases; junction bases outside the gene matches: 10. The CDR3 DNA is TGTGCCAGCAGTTCACACTGGGACAGCTGGAATTCACCCCTCCACTTT. Translated: CASSSHWDSWNSPLHF.